The rows below give T cell receptor beta chains drawn from one sample of a study of T-cell reconstitution after alpha-beta-depleted transplantation in children. One entry per CDR3 protein, called by TCRdb with MiXCR from the PCR reads. This table has some 520,000 distinct CDR3 sequences, around a third appearing once. The material was PBMCs from the stem cell graft donor, obtained from the stem cell graft. The receptors here all came from a human donor who donated a stem cell graft to a child with aplastic anemia. Each CDR3 is given with its conserved first and last residue. D genes are given only for firm matches. Clone size is shown for a subset of rows, as once, few, many or a class of expanded clone.

d_call: -; clone_size: -; v_call: TRBV11-1; j_call: TRBJ2-3; cdr3_nt: TGTGCCAGCAGCTTAAATCAGAGAGATACGCAGTATTTT; cdr3_aa: CASSLNQRDTQYF
d_call: -; clone_size: -; v_call: TRBV7-8; j_call: TRBJ2-4; cdr3_nt: TGTGCCAGCAGCCCGCGACAAGAGAGGATCGGAGCCAAAAACATTCAGTACTTC; cdr3_aa: CASSPRQERIGAKNIQYF
d_call: TRBD2; clone_size: -; v_call: TRBV5-1; j_call: TRBJ2-5; cdr3_nt: TGCGCCAGCAGCTTGGGAGCTAGCGGGGGACTCGGGGAGACCCAGTACTTC; cdr3_aa: CASSLGASGGLGETQYF
d_call: -; clone_size: few; v_call: TRBV10-2; j_call: TRBJ1-5; cdr3_nt: TGCGCCAGCAGTGAGTCGGCGGGTGCCCATCAGCCCCAGCATTTT; cdr3_aa: CASSESAGAHQPQHF
d_call: -; clone_size: -; v_call: TRBV19; j_call: TRBJ1-5; cdr3_nt: TGTGCCAGTAGTACGCGGCCTTCGCCCCAGCATTTT; cdr3_aa: CASSTRPSPQHF
d_call: TRBD1; clone_size: -; v_call: TRBV20-1; j_call: TRBJ2-7; cdr3_nt: TGCAGTGCTAGCCGGGACAGGCTGCCCTACGAGCAGTACTTC; cdr3_aa: CSASRDRLPYEQYF
d_call: -; clone_size: few; v_call: TRBV18; j_call: TRBJ2-5; cdr3_nt: TGTGCCAGCTCACCCATAGACAGCGCCCAAGAGACCCAGTACTTC; cdr3_aa: CASSPIDSAQETQYF
d_call: -; clone_size: -; v_call: TRBV3-1; j_call: TRBJ2-7; cdr3_nt: TGTGCCAGCAGCCTCCGCCGTGGCCGCTCGGAGCAGTACTTC; cdr3_aa: CASSLRRGRSEQYF
d_call: TRBD1; clone_size: few; v_call: TRBV5-1; j_call: TRBJ1-2; cdr3_nt: TGCGCCAGCAGCGTGGACAGGTCGACCTTTAACTATGGCTACACCTTC; cdr3_aa: CASSVDRSTFNYGYTF
d_call: -; clone_size: few; v_call: TRBV10-3; j_call: TRBJ2-1; cdr3_nt: TGTGCCATCAGGAGCAACCTAGAAACTTACAATGAGCAGTTCTTC; cdr3_aa: CAIRSNLETYNEQFF
d_call: -; clone_size: few; v_call: TRBV6-1; j_call: TRBJ2-7; cdr3_nt: TGTGCCACCAGAGGAGCGGCTGGGCTTATGGAGCAGTACTTC; cdr3_aa: CATRGAAGLMEQYF
d_call: -; clone_size: few; v_call: TRBV29-1; j_call: TRBJ2-3; cdr3_nt: TGCAGCGTTGCCGGGACCCGCCGCACAGATACGCAGTATTTT; cdr3_aa: CSVAGTRRTDTQYF
d_call: TRBD2; clone_size: few; v_call: TRBV5-1; j_call: TRBJ2-5; cdr3_nt: TGCGCCAGCAGGAGCGGGGAGGCGGAGACCCAGTACTTC; cdr3_aa: CASRSGEAETQYF
d_call: TRBD2; clone_size: -; v_call: TRBV5-5; j_call: TRBJ2-1; cdr3_nt: TGTGCCAGCAGCTTGCCGGGACTAGCTAACTACAATGAGCAGTTCTTC; cdr3_aa: CASSLPGLANYNEQFF
d_call: TRBD2; clone_size: few; v_call: TRBV20-1; j_call: TRBJ2-7; cdr3_nt: TGCAGTGCTAGACTGGCGGGAGGCTCAGAGGTCTACGAGCAGTACTTC; cdr3_aa: CSARLAGGSEVYEQYF
d_call: TRBD1; clone_size: -; v_call: TRBV18; j_call: TRBJ2-1; cdr3_nt: TGTGCCAGCTCACCGGGACAGCCCACCTACAATGAGCAGTTCTTC; cdr3_aa: CASSPGQPTYNEQFF
d_call: -; clone_size: few; v_call: TRBV10-2; j_call: TRBJ2-3; cdr3_nt: TGCGCCAGCAGTGATATCGTGGGAGATACGCAGTATTTT; cdr3_aa: CASSDIVGDTQYF
d_call: -; clone_size: -; v_call: TRBV5-6; j_call: TRBJ2-1; cdr3_nt: TGTGCCAGCAGTTTCCGGGACAACCCCTACAATGAGCAGTTCTTC; cdr3_aa: CASSFRDNPYNEQFF
d_call: -; clone_size: -; v_call: TRBV15; j_call: TRBJ2-2; cdr3_nt: TGTGCCACCAGCAGACAGGGGCTACAAATCAACACCGGGGAGCTGTTTTTT; cdr3_aa: CATSRQGLQINTGELFF
d_call: TRBD1; clone_size: few; v_call: TRBV29-1; j_call: TRBJ1-2; cdr3_nt: TGCAGCGTGGGGGGGACAGGGTATAACTATGGCTACACCTTC; cdr3_aa: CSVGGTGYNYGYTF
d_call: -; clone_size: -; v_call: TRBV25-1; j_call: TRBJ2-5; cdr3_nt: TGTGCCAGCAGTGACTTTGTTGTGGAGACCCAGTACTTC; cdr3_aa: CASSDFVVETQYF
d_call: -; clone_size: -; v_call: TRBV9; j_call: TRBJ1-5; cdr3_nt: TGTGCCAGCAGTGAGACAGAGTATAGCAATCAGCCCCAGCATTTT; cdr3_aa: CASSETEYSNQPQHF
d_call: -; clone_size: few; v_call: TRBV28; j_call: TRBJ2-3; cdr3_nt: TGTGCCAGCAGTTGGGGGAGACGCACAGATACGCAGTATTTT; cdr3_aa: CASSWGRRTDTQYF
d_call: -; clone_size: -; v_call: TRBV7-2; j_call: TRBJ2-1; cdr3_nt: TGTGCCAGCAGCCCAGCGACCTACAATGAGCAGTTCTTC; cdr3_aa: CASSPATYNEQFF
d_call: -; clone_size: -; v_call: TRBV2; j_call: TRBJ2-3; cdr3_nt: TGTGCCAGCAGTGAAACCTTGGTTACGCAGTATTTT; cdr3_aa: CASSETLVTQYF
d_call: TRBD1; clone_size: -; v_call: TRBV20-1; j_call: TRBJ2-1; cdr3_nt: TGCAGTGCTGGGGGACAGTATTCCTACAATGAGCAGTTCTTC; cdr3_aa: CSAGGQYSYNEQFF